This T cell receptor (beta chain) stems from a study of blood T cell repertoires in COVID-19. The CDR3 is 13 residues long. V was shortened by 11 bases and J by 4 bases, with 15 bases between the two germline ends. In germline, CDR1 is MNHNY, CDR2 SVGAGI (reference sequence). The repertoire was sequenced with immunoSEQ multiplex PCR; TCRdb's copy has only in-frame clones and lacks some. This table has roughly 300,000 clones, over 75% appearing once. The source is a human donor in a cohort sampled during active COVID-19. The V call is TRBV6-6, the J call TRBJ1-3; possible D gene TRBD1, 5 bases. Material: peripheral blood. Written as DNA, the CDR3 is TGTGCCGGTTCGCAGGGAACAGGAAACACCATATATTTT. Amino acids: CAGSQGTGNTIYF.